Shown below are 12 T cell receptor beta chains from a single sample sequenced in a study of T cell changes during pregnancy in multiple sclerosis. The repertoire was sequenced with immunoSEQ multiplex PCR; TCRdb's copy has only in-frame clones and lacks some. The sample consists of about 60,000 clones, roughly 90% of them appearing once. This specimen was peripheral blood, taken before pregnancy. Source of these receptors: a female donor with multiple sclerosis, enrolled in a pregnancy study.

The V and J genes are TRBV30 and TRBJ2-1; TRBD2 matches at 8 bases. J gave up 9 bases and V 3 bases, and 7 bases lay outside the gene matches. Germline loops: CDR1 GTSNPN, CDR2 SVGIG (reference sequence). This CDR3 region has 13 residues. CDR3 bases: TGTGCCTGGAGCGCCTCGGGAGGGGGTGAGCAGTTCTTC. As protein: CAWSASGGGEQFF.

The V call is TRBV6-5, the J call TRBJ2-7; 8 bases fit TRBD1. This CDR3 comprises 15 residues. J was trimmed by 5 bases and V by 4 bases; bases with no gene match: 10. Germline lookup yields CDR1 MNHEY and CDR2 SVGAGI. The CDR3 bases are TGTGCCAGCAGTTCTATCGGACAGGGAGGCGACGAGCAGTACTTC. This gives the protein CASSSIGQGGDEQYF.

The rearrangement joins TRBV4-3 to TRBJ1-1; D remains unclear. V was pared by 2 bases and J by 1 base, with 11 bases between. From germline, CDR1 is LGHNA and CDR2 YSLEER. There are 15 residues in the CDR3. The CDR3 spells CASSQKAVPNTEAFF. The CDR3 coding sequence is TGCGCCAGCAGCCAAAAAGCTGTCCCGAACACTGAAGCTTTCTTT.

This clone showed up just a few times. The J gene is TRBJ2-1, the V gene TRBV11-1, with 9 bases aligning to TRBD1. The CDR3 is 17 amino acids. V dropped 4 bases and J dropped 4; count of bases not matched to a gene: 11. In germline, CDR1 is SGHAT, CDR2 FQDESV (reference sequence). The CDR3 DNA sequence: TGTGCCAGCAGCTGGGGGCCGGGACAGGGAACTTACAATGAGCAGTTCTTC. Protein: CASSWGPGQGTYNEQFF.

This clone was found once. V gene TRBV29-1 combines with J gene TRBJ1-2, with D perhaps TRBD1 (6 bases). Germline values: CDR1 SQVTM, CDR2 ANQGSEA. The V end lost 7 bases, the J end lost 6 bases, and 18 bases lay between the germline ends. The CDR3 runs 13 residues. As DNA, the CDR3 is TGCAGCGCCCCTCACGGACAGCGAGATGGCTACACCTTC. Its protein product is CSAPHGQRDGYTF.

The V and J genes are TRBV6-6 and TRBJ2-2, with 9 bases lining up with TRBD1. This CDR3 has 15 amino acids. V lost 2 bases and J lost 9; bases outside the gene matches: 7. CDR1 MNHNY and CDR2 SVGAGI come from the germline V gene (reference sequence). The CDR3 DNA follows: TGTGCCAGCAGTTACGGGACAGGGACCGAGTGGGAGCTGTTTTTT. Its translation: CASSYGTGTEWELFF.

The chain is built from TRBV11-2 and TRBJ2-7; 13 bases are shared with TRBD2. The V and J ends lost 3 bases and 1 base, in that order; junction bases with no gene match: 0. The CDR3 consists of 15 residues. Looked up from germline, CDR1 is SGHAT and CDR2 is FQNNGV. In DNA form, the CDR3 reads TGTGCCAGCAGCTTGACTAGCGGGGGGTCCTACGAGCAGTACTTC. Translated: CASSLTSGGSYEQYF.

The CDR3 loop reads CASTPIRGPRGTEAFF. CDR3 DNA sequence: TGTGCCAGCACTCCAATCAGGGGGCCCCGAGGTACTGAAGCTTTCTTT. The rearrangement uses TRBV21-1 and TRBJ1-1; the table's D gene call, TRBD1, was not cross checked with the DNA. TRBV21-1 is a known pseudogene. There are 16 residues in the CDR3.

The rearrangement uses TRBV11-2 and TRBJ2-7, with D uncertain. V was shortened by 3 bases and J by 3 bases, with 6 bases between the two germline ends. This CDR3 is built from 12 residues. CDR1 is SGHAT, CDR2 FQNNGV, per germline. This CDR3 is CASSFSRYEQYF. The CDR3 bases are TGTGCCAGCAGCTTCAGTCGCTACGAGCAGTACTTC. The full variable domain, in which reference TRBV11-2 and TRBJ2-7 provide the parts outside the CDR3, is EAGVAQSPRYKIIEKRQSVAFWCNPISGHATLYWYQQILGQGPKLLIQFQNNGVVDDSQLPKDRFSAERLKGVDSTLKIQPAKLEDSAVYLCASSFSRYEQYFGPGTRLTVT.

The rearrangement joins TRBV4-3 to TRBJ2-7; D might be TRBD1 (7 bases). The germline gives CDR1 LGHNA, CDR2 YSLEER. Trimming pared 4 bases from V and 2 bases from J, leaving 15 bases between. This CDR3 comprises 15 residues. CDR3 protein: CASSPMIRGAYEQYF. The CDR3 DNA follows: TGCGCCAGCAGCCCGATGATCAGGGGGGCCTACGAGCAGTACTTC.

This chain uses TRBV6-5 with TRBJ2-5, with a possible D match to TRBD2 (5 bases). V lost 8 bases to trimming and J lost 4 bases, with 14 bases between them. The CDR3 sequence is 13 residues long. From germline, CDR1 is MNHEY and CDR2 SVGAGI. The CDR3 nucleotides are TGTGCCAGCGCCGAGGACGGGATAGAGACCCAGTACTTC. It specifies CASAEDGIETQYF.

The chain carries TRBV18 and TRBJ2-7; D is unresolved. CDR3 length: 14 residues. V gave up 3 bases and J gave up 3 bases, with 12 bases separating them. Germline-derived CDR1 and CDR2 are KGHSH and LQKENI. Here the CDR3 reads CASSPTVGSYEQYF. The CDR3 DNA reads as TGTGCCAGCTCACCCACAGTAGGCAGCTACGAGCAGTACTTC.